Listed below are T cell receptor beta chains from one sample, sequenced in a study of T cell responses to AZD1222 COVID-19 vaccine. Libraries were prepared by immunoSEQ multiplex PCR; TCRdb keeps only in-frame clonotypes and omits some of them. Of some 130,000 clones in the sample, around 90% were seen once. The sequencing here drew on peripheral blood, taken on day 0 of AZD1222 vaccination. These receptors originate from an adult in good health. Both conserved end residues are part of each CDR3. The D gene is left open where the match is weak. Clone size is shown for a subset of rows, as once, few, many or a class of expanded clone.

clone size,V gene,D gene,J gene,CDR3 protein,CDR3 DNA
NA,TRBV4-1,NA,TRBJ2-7,CASSHPGVAENYEQYF,TGCGCCAGCAGCCATCCCGGGGTAGCGGAGAACTACGAGCAGTACTTC
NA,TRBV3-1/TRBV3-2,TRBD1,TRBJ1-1,CASSQGQGRLAFF,TGTGCCAGCAGCCAAGGACAGGGTAGATTGGCTTTCTTT
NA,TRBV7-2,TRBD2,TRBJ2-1,CASSLAGGPQYEQFF,TGTGCCAGCAGTCTAGCGGGAGGGCCTCAGTATGAGCAGTTCTTC
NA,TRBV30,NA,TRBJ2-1,CAWSGNTGSHNEQFF,TGTGCCTGGAGCGGCAACACAGGGAGCCACAATGAGCAGTTCTTC
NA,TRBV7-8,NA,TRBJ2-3,CASSFAHYTDTQYF,TGTGCCAGCAGCTTCGCCCATTACACAGATACGCAGTATTTT
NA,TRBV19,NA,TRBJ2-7,CASSSRNGYEQYF,TGTGCCAGTAGTAGCAGGAATGGGTACGAGCAGTACTTC
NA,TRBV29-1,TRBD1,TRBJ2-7,CSVRTGGEQYF,TGCAGCGTTCGGACAGGGGGTGAGCAGTACTTC
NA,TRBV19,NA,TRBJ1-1,CASSKSMNTEAFF,TGTGCCAGTAGTAAGAGCATGAACACTGAAGCTTTCTTT
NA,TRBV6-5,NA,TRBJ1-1,CASSYGLVQVGTEAFF,TGTGCCAGCAGTTACGGTCTCGTGCAGGTGGGCACTGAAGCTTTCTTT
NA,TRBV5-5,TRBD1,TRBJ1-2,CASSLPGGGVGGYTF,TGTGCCAGCAGCCTCCCAGGGGGCGGAGTGGGAGGCTACACCTTC
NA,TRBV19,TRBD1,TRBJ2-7,CASSIGGTGGYEQYF,TGTGCCAGTAGTATAGGGGGGACAGGGGGCTACGAGCAGTACTTC
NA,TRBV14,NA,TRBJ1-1,CASSQVSIDSTLNTEAFF,TGTGCCAGCAGCCAGGTAAGTATCGACTCAACTTTGAACACTGAAGCTTTCTTT
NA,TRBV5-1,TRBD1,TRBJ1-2,CASRSPDRDYGYTF,TGCGCCAGCAGATCTCCGGACAGGGACTATGGCTACACCTTC
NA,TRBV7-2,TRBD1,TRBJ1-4,CASSLAGQGNEKLFF,TGTGCCAGCAGCTTAGCGGGACAGGGTAATGAAAAACTGTTTTTT
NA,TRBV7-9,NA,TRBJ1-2,CASSSGLSGQSYGYTF,TGTGCCAGCAGCTCCGGTTTGTCCGGGCAGAGCTATGGCTACACCTTC
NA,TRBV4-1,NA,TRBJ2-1,CASSLRVDEQFF,TGCGCCAGCAGCCTCCGCGTGGATGAGCAGTTCTTC
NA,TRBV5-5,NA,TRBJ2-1,CASSLGYSILYNEQFF,TGTGCCAGCAGCTTGGGGTACTCCATCCTCTACAATGAGCAGTTCTTC
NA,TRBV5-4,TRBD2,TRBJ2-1,CASTLSGSVFYEQFF,TGTGCCAGCACCTTGAGCGGGAGCGTCTTTTATGAGCAGTTCTTC
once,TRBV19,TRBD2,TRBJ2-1,CASSPFLAGGVASTYNEQFF,TGTGCCAGTAGTCCCTTCCTAGCGGGAGGGGTGGCTTCTACCTACAATGAGCAGTTCTTC
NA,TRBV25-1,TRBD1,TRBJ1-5,CASSEGQGVQPQHF,TGTGCCAGCAGTGAGGGACAGGGGGTTCAGCCCCAGCATTTT
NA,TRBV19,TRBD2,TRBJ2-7,CASSTSSGDYEQYF,TGTGCCAGTAGTACTTCAAGCGGGGATTACGAGCAGTACTTC
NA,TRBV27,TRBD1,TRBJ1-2,CASRLGTGVYGYTF,TGTGCCAGCCGCCTAGGGACAGGCGTCTATGGCTACACCTTC
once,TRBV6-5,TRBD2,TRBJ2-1,CASSSLLAGGKNEQFF,TGTGCCAGCAGTTCTCTACTAGCGGGAGGAAAGAATGAGCAGTTCTTC
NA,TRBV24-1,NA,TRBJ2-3,CATSDPGLLTDTQYF,TGTGCCACCAGTGACCCGGGACTGCTCACAGATACGCAGTATTTT
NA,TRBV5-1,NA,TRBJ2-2,CASSLRSLAGLPSNTGELFF,TGCGCCAGCAGCTTGCGCAGTCTAGCAGGACTTCCTTCGAACACCGGGGAGCTGTTTTTT
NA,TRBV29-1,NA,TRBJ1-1,CSVGGGTEAFF,TGCAGCGTTGGTGGGGGCACTGAAGCTTTCTTT
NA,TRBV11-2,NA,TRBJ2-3,CASSLTTDTQYF,TGTGCCAGCAGCTTAACGACAGATACGCAGTATTTT
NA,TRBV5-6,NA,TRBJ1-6,CASSLYTGPSPLHF,TGTGCCAGCAGCTTGTATACAGGACCCTCACCCCTCCACTTT
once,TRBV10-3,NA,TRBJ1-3,CAISGHQTRSGNTIYF,TGTGCCATCAGCGGTCACCAAACCCGCTCTGGAAACACCATATATTTT
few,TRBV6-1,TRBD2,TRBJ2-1,CASSEGVLAGGEVDEQFF,TGTGCCAGCAGTGAAGGGGTGTTAGCGGGTGGAGAAGTAGATGAGCAGTTCTTC
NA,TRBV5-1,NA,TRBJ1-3,CASSLDSRSGNTIYF,TGCGCCAGCAGCTTGGACAGCCGCTCTGGAAACACCATATATTTT
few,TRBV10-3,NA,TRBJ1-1,CAIRMTDTEAFF,TGTGCCATCAGGATGACAGATACTGAAGCTTTCTTT
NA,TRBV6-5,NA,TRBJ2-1,CASTPPTGTSEQFF,TGTGCCAGCACCCCACCAACCGGGACTTCTGAGCAGTTCTTC
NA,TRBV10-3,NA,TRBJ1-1,CAITDSRRGGDTEAFF,TGTGCCATCACGGATTCCCGCAGGGGAGGGGACACTGAAGCTTTCTTT
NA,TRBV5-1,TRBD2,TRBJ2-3,CASSFGTSGFPGTDTQYF,TGCGCCAGCAGCTTCGGGACTAGCGGGTTCCCAGGCACAGATACGCAGTATTTT
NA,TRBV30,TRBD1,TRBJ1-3,CAWSVYSGTVKLSGNTIYF,TGTGCCTGGAGTGTATATTCGGGGACAGTAAAACTCTCTGGAAACACCATATATTTT
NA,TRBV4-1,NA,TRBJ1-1,CASSQEIGTNTEAFF,TGCGCCAGCAGCCAAGAGATAGGCACTAACACTGAAGCTTTCTTT
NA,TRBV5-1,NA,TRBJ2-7,CASSREGRGSYEQYF,TGCGCCAGCAGCCGCGAAGGACGGGGATCCTACGAGCAGTACTTC
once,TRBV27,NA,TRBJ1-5,CAIKAGGFISNQPQHF,TGTGCCATTAAAGCGGGCGGATTCATTAGCAATCAGCCCCAGCATTTT
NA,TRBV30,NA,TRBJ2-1,CAWSSWDLNNEQFF,TGTGCCTGGAGTTCATGGGACTTAAACAATGAGCAGTTCTTC
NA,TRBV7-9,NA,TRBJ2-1,CASSLASGRSIEQFF,TGTGCCAGCAGCTTAGCGAGTGGGAGAAGCATTGAGCAGTTCTTC
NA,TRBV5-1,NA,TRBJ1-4,CASSLEAGLTNEKLFF,TGCGCCAGCAGCTTGGAGGCGGGGCTCACTAATGAAAAACTGTTTTTT
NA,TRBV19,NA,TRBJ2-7,CASSPSIGDLYEQYF,TGTGCCAGTAGTCCGTCGATAGGGGACCTCTACGAGCAGTACTTC
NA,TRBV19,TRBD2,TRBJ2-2,CASSPRTSGHRELFF,TGTGCCAGTAGTCCAAGGACTAGCGGGCACCGGGAGCTGTTTTTT
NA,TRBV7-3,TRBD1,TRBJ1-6,CASSLGTGNSPLHF,TGTGCCAGCAGCTTAGGGACAGGCAATTCACCCCTCCACTTT